The clone carrying this T cell receptor beta chain showed up many times. Its antigen is as yet unknown. TCRdb re-called the reads with MiXCR, one entry per CDR3 protein. Here the sample spans 65,000 to 85,000 distinct CDR3 sequences, 25% to 30% being singletons. These data belong to a study of T cell repertoires in cytomegalovirus infection. Study context: An indication of both CMV infection and matching HLA type came from public TCR beta signatures. Study results and limitations: Frequencies of public TCR beta families were cumulated, and this identified carriers of CMV plus the relevant HLA. The ex vivo response was dominated by HLA-C-restricted CMV-specific TCR beta clonotypes.

The germline V gene has CDR1 SGHAT and CDR2 FQNNGV. Trimming removed 1 base at V and 1 base at J, with 4 bases between. The CDR3 sequence is 13 residues long. The source was CD8+ T cells from cultured PBMCs, collected from culture after CMV antigen stimulation. The receptor's source is a human donor in good health (CMV status not recorded). Some clones in this sample may be carry-over from other donors' samples. The rearrangement uses TRBV11-2 and TRBJ1-1, with D hard to call. The CDR3 bases are TGTGCCAGCAGCTTAGGACAGAACACTGAAGCTTTCTTT. The encoded protein is CASSLGQNTEAFF.